These 25 T cell receptor beta chains were sequenced from one sample in a study of cytomegalovirus exposure and HLA in healthy donors. This PCR relied on a set of 60 Vbeta primers and 13 Jbeta primers. Method: immunoSEQ multiplex PCR; TCRdb's copy keeps in-frame clones and lacks some. The sample lists about 130,000 clones, around four fifths occurring once. Sequences were obtained from PBMCs. The receptors stem from a male donor in good health and CMV-seronegative.

The CDR3 bases are TGTGCCAGCAGCGTGAAGCTCGGGGGGGACACAGATACGCAGTATTTT. Its translation: CASSVKLGGDTDTQYF. This chain links TRBV9 with TRBJ2-3, with 8 bases fitting TRBD2. Germline V gives CDR1 SGDLS, CDR2 YYNGEE. V shed 2 bases, J shed 2 bases, and the junction held 7 bases outside the gene matches. CDR3 length: 16 residues.

This chain joins TRBV7-8 and TRBJ2-3; 9 bases agree with TRBD1. The germline gives CDR1 SGHVS, CDR2 FQNEAQ. CDR3 length: 14 residues. The ends lost 4 bases at V and 5 bases at J; junction bases unmatched: 4. CDR3 sequence reads: CASSSQGAIDTQYF. As DNA, the CDR3 is TGTGCCAGCAGCTCACAGGGGGCCATAGATACGCAGTATTTT.

This clone was recorded a few times. The rearrangement links TRBV9 to TRBJ2-1; tentatively, D is TRBD2 (6 bases). V was pared by 0 bases and J by 6 bases, with 16 bases between. Germline V gives CDR1 SGDLS, CDR2 YYNGEE. This CDR3 comprises 16 residues. DNA for the CDR3: TGTGCCAGCAGCGTAGAAGGCCTAGCGCAATTCAATGAGCAGTTCTTC. Its translation: CASSVEGLAQFNEQFF.

This clone was seen a few times. The V call is TRBV7-2, the J call TRBJ2-5; TRBD1 agrees at 9 bases. Per the germline V gene, CDR1 is SGHTA and CDR2 is FQGNSA. V was clipped by 5 bases and J by 2 bases; unmatched bases: 6. This CDR3 contains 15 residues. CDR3 bases: TGTGCCAGCAGCCCTAACAGGGGGCGTCAAGAGACCCAGTACTTC. This gives the protein CASSPNRGRQETQYF.

The V gene is TRBV7-2, the J gene TRBJ2-7; TRBD1 agrees at 8 bases. This CDR3 is 13 amino acids long. Trimming took 5 bases from V and 4 from J; bases not matched to a gene: 4. The germline gives CDR1 SGHTA, CDR2 FQGNSA. CDR3 DNA: TGTGCCAGCAGCGCCCGGACAGGGTACGAGCAGTACTTC. It translates to CASSARTGYEQYF.

The J gene is TRBJ2-6, the V gene TRBV5-4; TRBD1 might be the D (6 bases). The CDR3 consists of 16 residues. CDR1 and CDR2 from the germline V gene are SGHNT and YYREEE (reference sequence). Trimming stripped 3 bases from V and 0 bases from J, with 10 bases between. CDR3 sequence (DNA): TGTGCCAGCAGCTCGGGACACAGCTCTGGGGCCAACGTCCTGACTTTC. It translates to CASSSGHSSGANVLTF. The full variable domain, with the rest looked up from reference TRBV5-4 and TRBJ2-6, is ETGVTQSPTHLIKTRGQQVTLRCSSQSGHNTVSWYQQALGQGPQFIFQYYREEENGRGNFPPRFSGLQFPNYSSELNVNALELDDSALYLCASSSGHSSGANVLTFGAGSRLTVL.

This clone is a singleton in its sample. The chain uses TRBV30 and TRBJ2-3; no firm D call. Per germline, CDR1 GTSNPN and CDR2 SVGIG (reference sequence). V dropped 3 bases and J dropped 1 base, with 8 bases sitting between them. The CDR3 is 13 residues long. This CDR3 reads CAWSGFRTDTQYF. In DNA, the CDR3 is TGTGCCTGGAGCGGGTTTCGCACAGATACGCAGTATTTT. Looking up the rest from reference TRBV30 and TRBJ2-3 gives the full variable domain: SQTIHQWPATLVQPVGSPLSLECTVEGTSNPNLYWYRQAAGRGLQLLFYSVGIGQISSEVPQNLSASRPQDRQFILSSKKLLLSDSGFYLCAWSGFRTDTQYFGPGTRLTVL.

This chain connects TRBV28 to TRBJ2-7, with a tentative D call TRBD1 (7 bases). The germline V gene encodes CDR1 MDHEN and CDR2 SYDVKM. V lost 7 bases to trimming and J lost 4 bases, with 20 bases between them. The CDR3 runs 15 residues. This CDR3 reads CASTRPGGFGYEQYF. CDR3 in DNA: TGTGCCAGCACCCGGCCAGGGGGGTTCGGTTACGAGCAGTACTTC.

Turning to this clone: The sample holds other DNA sequences that translate to the same CDR3. This chain connects TRBV7-2 to TRBJ2-5; unclear D gene. The CDR3 length is 13 residues. Germline V gene lookup returns CDR1 SGHTA and CDR2 FQGNSA. V lost 3 bases to trimming and J lost 2 bases, with 7 bases between them. CDR3 nucleotide sequence: TGTGCCAGCAGCTTTAACAGACAAGAGACCCAGTACTTC. It is translated as CASSFNRQETQYF.

The J gene is TRBJ2-7, the V gene TRBV6-6, with 10 positions matching TRBD1. Trimming cost V 6 bases and J 5 bases; bases outside gene matches: 13. Germline loops: CDR1 MNHNY, CDR2 SVGAGI (reference sequence). The CDR3 length is 16 residues. The CDR3 DNA follows: TGTGCCAGCAGGGACATTGGACAGGGGGAAAGGAACGAGCAGTACTTC. Translation: CASRDIGQGERNEQYF.

V gene TRBV9 combines with J gene TRBJ1-3; tentative D call: TRBD1 (5 bases). V lost 0 bases and J lost 2, with 15 bases in between. Germline V gene sequence: CDR1 SGDLS, CDR2 YYNGEE. The CDR3 is made up of 17 amino acids. The CDR3 DNA follows: TGTGCCAGCAGCGTAGAAGTGGGGCCTAACGCTGGAAACACCATATATTTT. Translating gives CASSVEVGPNAGNTIYF.

The chain employs TRBV4-3 and TRBJ1-6; D is ambiguous. Trimming took off 1 base at V and 2 bases at J, with 9 bases between the two ends. CDR3 length: 16 amino acids. CDR1 is LGHNA, CDR2 YSLEER, per germline. As DNA, the CDR3 is TGCGCCAGCAGCCAAGTACGAGGGACCTATAATTCACCCCTCCACTTT. Encoded protein: CASSQVRGTYNSPLHF.

The chain carries TRBV2 and TRBJ2-7; possible D gene TRBD1, 6 bases. With 4 bases removed from V and 3 bases from J, the gap between germline ends came to 13 bases. CDR1 and CDR2 (germline): SNHLY, FYNNEI. The length of the CDR3 is 14 residues. Here the CDR3 DNA reads TGTGCCAGCAGTGGACGGACAGACCTCTACGAGCAGTACTTC. Amino acid sequence: CASSGRTDLYEQYF.

This clone was observed a few times. The genes are TRBV14 and TRBJ1-2, with D perhaps matching TRBD1 (6 bases). The CDR3 consists of 16 residues. CDR1 SGHDN and CDR2 FVKESK come from the germline V gene. Trimming removed 0 bases from V and 4 bases from J, with 15 bases in between. CDR3 sequence (DNA): TGTGCCAGCAGCCAAGATCCAGGGGTTCTTAGCTATGGCTACACCTTC. Protein product: CASSQDPGVLSYGYTF.

This chain links TRBV13 with TRBJ1-1, with D possibly being TRBD1 (5 bases). The germline V gene encodes CDR1 PRHDT and CDR2 FYEKMQ (reference sequence). The V end lost 3 bases, the J end lost 7 bases, and 9 bases lay between the germline ends. CDR3 length equals 12 residues. CDR3 nucleotide sequence: TGTGCCAGCAGCTTCCGGACATATGAAGCTTTCTTT. It encodes CASSFRTYEAFF.

The J gene is TRBJ1-5, the V gene TRBV15; 7 bases are shared with TRBD1. Germline V gives CDR1 LNHNV, CDR2 YYDKDF (reference sequence). This CDR3 contains 15 residues. The V and J ends lost 0 bases and 4 bases, in that order; junction bases with no gene match: 3. CDR3 bases: TGTGCCACCAGCAGAGATGGGACAGCTAATCAGCCCCAGCATTTT. It encodes CATSRDGTANQPQHF.

The V gene is TRBV29-1, the J gene TRBJ1-4, with D perhaps matching TRBD1 (5 bases). V lost 4 bases and J lost 7, with 16 bases in between. Germline V gives CDR1 SQVTM, CDR2 ANQGSEA. The CDR3 sequence is 14 residues long. Here the CDR3 DNA reads TGCAGCGTTGTCTTATTCGGCAGGGCTGAAAAACTGTTTTTT. Translating gives CSVVLFGRAEKLFF.

V and J are TRBV19 and TRBJ2-1; 11 bases agree with TRBD2. Germline loops: CDR1 LNHDA, CDR2 SQIVND (reference sequence). The CDR3 has 15 amino acids. The junction had 5 bases not matched to a gene; V was cut back by 7 bases and J by 3 bases. The CDR3 region has the DNA TGTGCCAGTAACCCTAGCGGGGGGCTCTACAATGAGCAGTTCTTC. Its protein is CASNPSGGLYNEQFF.

V usage is TRBV5-1 and J usage is TRBJ2-1, with no clear D. Trimming took 0 bases from V and 7 from J, leaving 5 bases between them. Germline lookup yields CDR1 SGHRS and CDR2 YFSETQ. CDR3 length: 12 amino acids. CDR3 sequence: CASSLALNEQFF. Here the CDR3 DNA reads TGCGCCAGCAGCTTGGCCCTAAATGAGCAGTTCTTC.

Written as DNA, the CDR3 is TGTGCCAGTACCGACCTCTGGGGCGGTGGCTACACCTTC. Translation: CASTDLWGGGYTF. The chain employs TRBV19 and TRBJ1-2, with a possible D match to TRBD1 (5 bases). The V and J ends lost 7 bases and 7 bases respectively, with 16 bases between them. The V gene's germline CDR1 is LNHDA and CDR2 SQIVND (reference sequence). The CDR3 is 13 amino acids.

This clone was detected only a few times. The CDR3 sequence is CASSAGTLNTEAFF. In DNA form, the CDR3 reads TGTGCCAGCAGCGCCGGGACACTGAACACTGAAGCTTTCTTT. The genes are TRBV6-6 and TRBJ1-1, with D perhaps TRBD1 (6 bases). CDR3 length equals 14 residues. V lost 6 bases and J lost 0, with 11 bases in between. Looked up from germline, CDR1 is MNHNY and CDR2 is SVGAGI (reference sequence).

V is TRBV29-1 and J is TRBJ2-7; possible D gene TRBD1, 5 bases. Germline V CDR1 and CDR2: SQVTM, ANQGSEA. The CDR3 spans 12 residues. Trimming stripped 5 bases from V and 5 bases from J, with 13 bases between. Here the CDR3 DNA reads TGCAGCGTTCAGGGTAGAAGCGACGAGCAGTACTTC. Translation gives CSVQGRSDEQYF.

This clone was observed a handful of times. This sequence joins TRBV19 and TRBJ1-5; 7 positions agree with TRBD1. The CDR3 has 16 residues. Unmatched junction bases numbered 11, after V lost 3 bases and J lost 6 bases. Germline V gene lookup returns CDR1 LNHDA and CDR2 SQIVND (reference sequence). In DNA form, the CDR3 reads TGTGCCAGTAGTATGGCGGCGGCAGGGGGAGGTCAGCCCCAGCATTTT. Its translation: CASSMAAAGGGQPQHF.

The CDR3 loop reads CASSAGGYNEQFF. CDR3 DNA sequence: TGTGCCAGCAGCGCCGGTGGCTACAATGAGCAGTTCTTC. This chain uses TRBV7-8 with TRBJ2-1; no clear D gene. The CDR3 totals 13 residues. Trimming stripped 5 bases from V and 3 bases from J, with 8 bases between. Germline lookup yields CDR1 SGHVS and CDR2 FQNEAQ.

The chain combines TRBV5-1 with TRBJ2-1, with 8 bases matching TRBD2. CDR3 length: 18 amino acids. Trimming at V came to 3 bases and at J to 2 bases, leaving 13 bases not matched to a gene. The V gene's germline CDR1 is SGHRS and CDR2 YFSETQ. In nucleotides, the CDR3 is TGCGCCAGCAGCTCCCCAGGAACTCTAGCGGGCACCTACAATGAGCAGTTCTTC. This translates into CASSSPGTLAGTYNEQFF.